The source of this T cell receptor beta chain is a study of blood T cell repertoires in COVID-19. Study-wide context: Sources were T cells, B-cell-depleted T cells, or PBMCs; the material itself was cDNA or gDNA.

How the authors handled the data: Nucleated cell counts were estimated from reference gene primer amplification. This table comes from immunoSEQ multiplex PCR, and its TCRdb copy is limited to in-frame clones, with some not included. D and trimming come from the DNA, and the V and J calls and clone size come from that table. The sample gives 220,000 or so clones, 84% of which show up once; 5.5% to 7.5% is in the top ten. Germline V gene lookup returns CDR1 SNHLY and CDR2 FYNNEI. This CDR3 spans 16 amino acids. Trimming took 6 bases from V and 5 from J; bases not matched to a gene: 8. Residents of about 25 US areas, aged about 18 to 95 years, made up the participants.

The TCR originated in a woman aged 40 to 50 who had recovered from COVID-19. The chain links TRBV2 to TRBJ1-5; 12 bases fit TRBD1. The sequenced sample consisted of PBMCs or T cells enriched from blood (not recorded which). The CDR3 coding sequence is TGTGCCAGCAGAACTGGGACAGGGGGCAACGATCAGCCCCAGCATTTT. Encoded protein: CASRTGTGGNDQPQHF.